The clone carrying this TCR beta chain was detected a few times. All of the isolated RNA was reverse transcribed, so expressed TCRB transcripts were sequenced. Some 3.8 million reads, on average, came from each naive, central memory and regulatory T cell sample. Clones were read by immunoSEQ multiplex PCR, and TCRdb kept only the in-frame ones, dropping some. Here the sample spans a few hundred thousand clones, about 9.3% being singletons. Populations isolated by sorting all had purity greater than 95%. The data originate from a study of beta chain features in type 1 diabetes. From germline, CDR1 is SGHAT and CDR2 FQNNGV. The CDR3 runs 14 residues. Deletions cut 3 bases from V and 8 bases from J, with 11 bases between.

This chain uses TRBV11-2 with TRBJ1-6; D call uncertain. The TCR sequence derives from a woman in her late teens or twenties in good health. The sequencing sample was made of naive CD4+ T cells from blood. DNA of the CDR3: TGTGCCAGCAGCTTGACCGGGTTTCATTCACCCCTCCACTTT. It specifies CASSLTGFHSPLHF.